This T cell receptor beta chain was found in a study of T cell responses to AZD1222 COVID-19 vaccine. V shed 2 bases, J shed 7 bases, and the junction held 12 bases outside the gene matches. CDR1 and CDR2 (germline): WSHSY, SAAADI. The CDR3 loop spans 18 amino acids. Repertoires were generated with immunoSEQ multiplex PCR, while TCRdb's copy carries only in-frame clones and drops some. The sample includes approximately 110,000 clones, 89% of them seen just once. Broader study findings: The breadth and depth of Spike-specific TCRs increased once two AZD1222 doses had been given. Spike-wide vaccine-associated CD4 TCRs dominated at 160-218 and 743-854. Baseline serology detected seropositivity in only a handful of AZD1222 recipients.

Second doses were pooled across both intervals (about 4 or about 12 weeks). In the case of this clone: The antigen is undetermined.

The chain employs TRBV10-2 and TRBJ2-1; 12 nucleotides align to TRBD2. The sequence was obtained from an adult who received the AZD1222 COVID-19 vaccine. The sequencing here drew on peripheral blood, taken 28 days after the second AZD1222 dose. The CDR3 protein is CASSEGLAGFGGGNEQFF. For the CDR3, the DNA is TGCGCCAGCAGTGAGGGACTAGCGGGATTTGGAGGGGGGAATGAGCAGTTCTTC.